These 22 T cell receptor beta chains share one sample of origin, sequenced in a study of Tregs in tolerant kidney transplant recipients. For these receptors, no antigen is known. The table came from immunoSEQ multiplex PCR; TCRdb's copy has only in-frame clones and leaves some out. The sample yields about 44,000 clones, about 95% seen once. Sequencing used Tregs from blood cultured with allogeneic cells. These receptors were collected from a human donor in good health.

The chain has TRBV7-6 and TRBJ2-7, with D perhaps TRBD2 (6 bases). The CDR3 is 16 amino acids. CDR1 SGHVS and CDR2 FNYEAQ come from the germline V gene. V was clipped by 2 bases and J by 3 bases, with 17 bases between them. This CDR3 reads CASSLFPLGSYYEQYF. Written as DNA, the CDR3 is TGTGCCAGCAGCTTATTCCCCCTCGGGAGTTACTACGAGCAGTACTTC.

This chain uses TRBV5-1 with TRBJ2-5, with a weak D call TRBD1 (6 bases). The CDR3 is made up of 13 amino acids. Per the germline V gene, CDR1 is SGHRS and CDR2 is YFSETQ. The V gene lost 0 bases and the J gene lost 5 bases, with 8 bases spanning the gap. DNA of the CDR3: TGCGCCAGCAGCTTGGTGGGGGCGGAGACCCAGTACTTC. Translation gives CASSLVGAETQYF.

By proportion, this clone is medium-sized. The J gene is TRBJ2-3, the V gene TRBV4-2; 8 bases are shared with TRBD1. The trim removed 4 bases at V and 1 base at J, leaving 4 bases unmatched. The CDR3 runs to 15 residues. The germline V gene has CDR1 LGHNA and CDR2 YNFKEQ. In nucleotides, the CDR3 is TGTGCCAGCAGCCTGACAGGGGCAGGCACAGATACGCAGTATTTT. Its protein is CASSLTGAGTDTQYF.

The V gene is TRBV19, the J gene TRBJ1-1, with D uncertain. CDR1 and CDR2 from the germline V gene are LNHDA and SQIVND (reference sequence). This CDR3 spans 13 amino acids. Deletions cut 5 bases from V and 7 bases from J, with 14 bases between. In nucleotides, the CDR3 is TGTGCCAGTAGTGTCAGGACTTCAGGTGAAGCTTTCTTT. This codes for CASSVRTSGEAFF.

The chain couples TRBV19 to TRBJ2-2; 9 nucleotides line up with TRBD1. This CDR3 has 14 residues. From germline, CDR1 is LNHDA and CDR2 SQIVND (reference sequence). Unmatched junction bases numbered 4, after V lost 5 bases and J lost 6 bases. Written as DNA, the CDR3 is TGTGCCAGTAGTGTGGACAGGGGACCCGGGGAGCTGTTTTTT. Residues: CASSVDRGPGELFF.

This clone was seen just once. The chain has TRBV9 and TRBJ1-6, with D tentatively TRBD1 (5 bases). The CDR3 is made up of 15 amino acids. In germline, CDR1 is SGDLS, CDR2 YYNGEE. The V gene lost 3 bases and the J gene lost 13 bases, with 20 bases spanning the gap. As DNA, the CDR3 is TGTGCCAGCAGCGAGACGCGGGGCGCGACGTCCCCCCTCCACTTT. Translated: CASSETRGATSPLHF.

This chain connects TRBV18 to TRBJ2-1; 11 positions agree with TRBD1. V trimming: 3 bases; J trimming: 9 bases; junction bases outside the gene matches: 4. The CDR3 spans 14 residues. The germline V gene has CDR1 KGHSH and CDR2 LQKENI. CDR3 in amino acids: CASSPRDRGIEQFF. The CDR3 coding sequence is TGTGCCAGCTCACCCCGGGACAGGGGGATTGAGCAGTTCTTC.

The V and J genes are TRBV19 and TRBJ1-6; D is ambiguous. CDR1 and CDR2 from the germline V gene are LNHDA and SQIVND (reference sequence). The CDR3 is 14 amino acids. Trimming left V 3 bases short and J 5 bases short, with 8 bases between. DNA for the CDR3: TGTGCCAGTAGTATCGGCGGGGATAATTCACCCCTCCACTTT. It is translated as CASSIGGDNSPLHF.

The chain combines TRBV6-5 with TRBJ2-1; D call uncertain. V lost 9 bases and J lost 4, with 13 bases in between. The V gene's germline CDR1 is MNHEY and CDR2 SVGAGI. The CDR3 runs to 13 residues. CDR3 loop: CASRLDGYNEQFF. CDR3 nucleotides: TGTGCCAGTCGTCTGGACGGGTACAATGAGCAGTTCTTC.

The DNA of the CDR3 is TGTGCCTCGACACCAACCGGGACAGATTACGAGCAGTACTTC. Its protein product is CASTPTGTDYEQYF. The J gene is TRBJ2-7, the V gene TRBV30; 7 nucleotides align to TRBD1. CDR1 is GTSNPN, CDR2 SVGIG, per germline (reference sequence). V gave up 7 bases and J gave up 4 bases; unmatched junction bases: 13. This CDR3 contains 14 residues.

J is TRBJ2-5 and V is TRBV10-3; TRBD2 aligns across 14 bases. The germline V gene encodes CDR1 ENHRY and CDR2 SYGVKD. The CDR3 spans 16 residues. J was trimmed by 4 bases and V by 4 bases; bases with no gene match: 5. CDR3 protein: CAISAGTSGRAETQYF. Written as DNA, the CDR3 is TGTGCCATCAGTGCAGGGACTAGCGGGAGAGCAGAGACCCAGTACTTC.

The J gene is TRBJ2-2, the V gene TRBV19; possible D gene TRBD2, 6 bases. Per germline, CDR1 LNHDA and CDR2 SQIVND (reference sequence). The germline V and J ends were trimmed by 5 bases and 7 bases, with 14 bases remaining between them. This CDR3 has 14 amino acids. The CDR3 nucleotides read TGTGCCAGTAGTGTACGGGGGATTGACGGGGAGCTGTTTTTT. Residues: CASSVRGIDGELFF.

This clone was observed a handful of times. V usage is TRBV20-1 and J usage is TRBJ1-1, with D tentatively TRBD1 (5 bases). The CDR3 has 11 residues. Trimming shortened V by 6 bases and J by 6 bases, and 11 bases separated the two germline ends. Looked up from germline, CDR1 is DFQATT and CDR2 is SNEGSKA (reference sequence). The CDR3 loop reads CSALPRAEAFF. The CDR3 DNA reads TGCAGTGCCCTCCCCAGGGCTGAAGCTTTCTTT.

This clone was detected only a few times. The V and J genes are TRBV27 and TRBJ1-2, with no clear D. The CDR3 has 16 amino acids. Trimming took off 6 bases at V and 5 bases at J, with 22 bases between the two ends. Germline values: CDR1 MNHEY, CDR2 SMNVEV (reference sequence). In DNA form, the CDR3 reads TGTGCCAGCAGCCCCCGGTTGGGTTTAAGGACTTATGGCTACACCTTC. Protein: CASSPRLGLRTYGYTF.

This clone was seen once. The rearrangement joins TRBV7-6 to TRBJ2-7, with D unclear. This CDR3 region has 13 residues. CDR1 is SGHVS and CDR2 is FNYEAQ in the germline V gene. V lost 5 bases to trimming and J lost 4 bases, with 12 bases between them. The CDR3 protein is CASSRTQGYEQYF. Here the CDR3 DNA reads TGTGCCAGCAGCCGCACCCAAGGGTACGAGCAGTACTTC.

The chain employs TRBV28 and TRBJ1-1, with D possibly being TRBD1 (6 bases). Deletions cut 2 bases from V and 5 bases from J, with 12 bases between. The CDR3 spans 14 residues. Germline CDR1 is MDHEN and CDR2 is SYDVKM. The CDR3 nucleotides read TGTGCCAGCAGTTTAACGGGGGCTTGGACTGAAGCTTTCTTT. It encodes CASSLTGAWTEAFF. The variable domain in full, with the rest retrieved from reference TRBV28 and TRBJ1-1, is DVKVTQSSRYLVKRTGEKVFLECVQDMDHENMFWYRQDPGLGLRLIYFSYDVKMKEKGDIPEGYSVSREKKERFSLILESASTNQTSMYLCASSLTGAWTEAFFGQGTRLTVV.

In this sample, this clone is medium-sized. The chain couples TRBV5-4 to TRBJ1-1; weak D call: TRBD1 (6 bases). This CDR3 has 17 residues. CDR1 SGHNT and CDR2 YYREEE come from the germline V gene (reference sequence). The germline V and J ends were trimmed by 4 bases and 6 bases, with 25 bases remaining between them. CDR3 nucleotide sequence: TGTGCCAGCAGCCCCCGCTACAGGGTGGGGCCCTACGCTGAAGCTTTCTTT. Protein: CASSPRYRVGPYAEAFF.

The gene calls are TRBV11-2 and TRBJ2-5; D gene ambiguous. CDR1 is SGHAT, CDR2 FQNNGV, per germline. V was cut by 6 bases and J by 7 bases, with 15 bases left in between. There are 13 residues in the CDR3. The CDR3 here is CASRTVPTGTQYF. CDR3 DNA: TGTGCCAGCAGAACCGTCCCGACGGGGACCCAGTACTTC.

In its sample, this clone was seen once. V gene TRBV9 combines with J gene TRBJ2-3; 9 positions agree with TRBD2. With V trimmed by 10 bases and J by 5 bases, 11 bases remained unmatched. In germline, CDR1 is SGDLS, CDR2 YYNGEE. CDR3 length: 14 amino acids. DNA of the CDR3: TGTGCCTCCTGTCGGCGGGGGGGCAAAGATACGCAGTATTTT. This codes for CASCRRGGKDTQYF.

The CDR3 nucleotides read TGCGCCAGCAGCTTGGGTGGCGCGAACACCGGGGAGCTGTTTTTT. It specifies CASSLGGANTGELFF. This chain connects TRBV5-1 to TRBJ2-2; D gene uncertain. The CDR3 runs to 15 residues. V was trimmed by 0 bases and J by 0 bases, leaving 6 bases between them. The V gene's germline CDR1 is SGHRS and CDR2 YFSETQ.

CDR3: CASSLRYLNTEAFF. CDR3 DNA sequence: TGTGCCAGTAGTCTCAGATATTTGAACACTGAAGCTTTCTTT. The chain joins TRBV19 to TRBJ1-1; no clear D. Deletions cut 5 bases from V and 0 bases from J, with 10 bases between. The CDR3 spans 14 residues. Germline CDR1 reads LNHDA; CDR2 reads SQIVND (reference sequence).

The chain has TRBV6-1 and TRBJ2-5, with D unclear. Trimming shortened V by 6 bases and J by 1 base, and 3 bases separated the two germline ends. CDR3 length: 11 residues. Looked up from germline, CDR1 is MNHNS and CDR2 is SASEGT. CDR3 sequence reads: CASSLQETQYF. Here the CDR3 DNA reads TGTGCCAGCAGCCTCCAAGAGACCCAGTACTTC.